A selection of T cell receptor beta chains follows, all from one sample in a study of blood T cell repertoires in COVID-19. The data were produced by immunoSEQ multiplex PCR, yet TCRdb's version contains in-frame clones alone and is incomplete. The sample yields about 180,000 clones, 75% to 90% seen once. The sequenced material came from peripheral blood. These receptor sequences come from a woman in her 70s with COVID-19, enrolled during active disease. The CDR3 runs from the conserved cysteine through the conserved F or W. The D gene is left open where the match is weak. The listing skips clone size in some rows; elsewhere it reads once, few, many or a size class.

size	length	V	J	D	DNA	CDR3
once	14	TRBV6-2/TRBV6-3	TRBJ2-4	.	TGTGCCAGCAGTTACTCGAACTCCAAAAACATTCAGTACTTC	CASSYSNSKNIQYF
.	13	TRBV29-1	TRBJ1-1	.	TGCAGCGTTAAACGCGACAGGATATCTGAAGCTTTCTTT	CSVKRDRISEAFF
.	11	TRBV3-1/TRBV3-2	TRBJ1-1	.	TGTGCCAGCAGTCCTGAGATTGAAGCTTTCTTT	CASSPEIEAFF
.	13	TRBV30	TRBJ1-2	.	TGTGCCTGGAGTGAGGGGCGGCACTATGGCTACACCTTC	CAWSEGRHYGYTF
.	15	TRBV6-5	TRBJ2-5	TRBD2	TGTGCCAGCAGTTACGGGAGAGGCGGGGGAGAGACCCAGTACTTC	CASSYGRGGGETQYF
.	14	TRBV19	TRBJ2-7	TRBD1	TGTGCCAGTAGTATAAGGACAGGACCCTACGAGCAGTACTTC	CASSIRTGPYEQYF
.	14	TRBV7-3	TRBJ1-1	TRBD1	TGTGCCAGCAGCATACGACAGGGGAGCACTGAAGCTTTCTTT	CASSIRQGSTEAFF
once	13	TRBV10-3	TRBJ2-7	TRBD2	TGTGCCATCGGAAGGGCACTAGCGGACGAGCAGTACTTC	CAIGRALADEQYF
.	13	TRBV18	TRBJ2-1	TRBD2	TGTGCCAGCTCACCCCAGCGGGAGAATGAGCAGTTCTTC	CASSPQRENEQFF
.	14	TRBV18	TRBJ1-2	TRBD1	TGTGCCAGCTCACCAAAACAGGGGATCTATGGCTACACCTTC	CASSPKQGIYGYTF
.	15	TRBV7-2	TRBJ2-1	.	TGTGCCAGCAGCTTAGGCGGTAAGAGCGGCAATGAGCAGTTCTTC	CASSLGGKSGNEQFF
.	14	TRBV2	TRBJ1-6	.	TGTGCCAGCAGTGGCCGGGTCCCCAATTCACCCCTCCACTTT	CASSGRVPNSPLHF
.	14	TRBV3-1/TRBV3-2	TRBJ2-1	TRBD2	TGTGCCAGCAGCCAAGGGGCGTTGGGGGGGGAGCAGTTCTTC	CASSQGALGGEQFF
.	17	TRBV5-1	TRBJ1-4	.	TGCGCCAGCAGCTTAAGGGGAATGGGGCCAACTAATGAAAAACTGTTTTTT	CASSLRGMGPTNEKLFF
.	14	TRBV18	TRBJ1-1	.	TGTGCCAGCTCACCCACGAGACAGAACACTGAAGCTTTCTTT	CASSPTRQNTEAFF
.	15	TRBV28	TRBJ1-1	.	TGTGCCAGCAGTCGCCAAGACACGCTGAACACTGAAGCTTTCTTT	CASSRQDTLNTEAFF
.	13	TRBV28	TRBJ2-1	TRBD2	TGTGCCAGCAGTTGGGGACTAGCGGATAGGCAGTTCTTC	CASSWGLADRQFF
.	18	TRBV7-9	TRBJ2-3	TRBD1	TGTGCCAGCAGCTTACGGAAAACCGGGACAGGGGGCTCAGATACGCAGTATTTT	CASSLRKTGTGGSDTQYF
.	15	TRBV6-5	TRBJ2-1	TRBD1	TGTGCCAGCAGCCCCGGGACAGGGAATTACAATGAGCAGTTCTTC	CASSPGTGNYNEQFF
few	14	TRBV5-8	TRBJ2-7	TRBD2	TGTGCCAGCAGTCCACTAGCGGAGATCTACGAGCAGTACTTC	CASSPLAEIYEQYF
.	14	TRBV2	TRBJ1-5	.	TGTGCCAGCAGAAGGACAACAATCAATCAGCCCCAGCATTTT	CASRRTTINQPQHF
.	16	TRBV27	TRBJ2-3	TRBD2	TGTGCCAGCAGTCATCGTAGCGGGACCCGCACAGATACGCAGTATTTT	CASSHRSGTRTDTQYF
.	13	TRBV2	TRBJ2-2	.	TGTGCCAGCAGTGTTAGGGGAATCGGGGAGCTGTTTTTT	CASSVRGIGELFF
.	15	TRBV29-1	TRBJ1-5	.	TGCAGCGTTTCATCCGGGACAAGTCCCAATCAGCCCCAGCATTTT	CSVSSGTSPNQPQHF
.	20	TRBV24-1	TRBJ1-4	TRBD1	TGTGCCACCAGTGATTTGTTGGGGACAGGCGACTACGCACATAATGAAAAACTGTTTTTT	CATSDLLGTGDYAHNEKLFF
.	14	TRBV2	TRBJ1-1	TRBD1	TGTGCCAGCAGGATAAATACAGGGGCGGCTGAAGCTTTCTTT	CASRINTGAAEAFF
.	15	TRBV12-1	TRBJ2-3	.	TGTGCCAGCAGCTCGAAACAGGGGGCGGGAGATACGCAGTATTTT	CASSSKQGAGDTQYF